This T cell receptor beta chain was recorded in a study of blood T cell repertoires in COVID-19. Study at large: Collection of acute and convalescent COVID-19 samples took place in the United States, Italy and Spain.

Germline V CDR1 and CDR2: GTSNPN, SVGIG (reference sequence). V lost 5 bases and J lost 1, with 11 bases in between. The CDR3 covers 13 residues. The method was immunoSEQ multiplex PCR; TCRdb's version includes in-frame clones alone and lacks a portion of them. The sample yields tens of thousands of clones, around 80% seen once. The rearrangement uses TRBV30 and TRBJ1-1; D might be TRBD1 (5 bases). The receptor comes from a man between 70 and 80 years old with acute or convalescent COVID-19. Sequenced material: peripheral blood. The CDR3 here is CAWHFQGNTEAFF. The CDR3 coding sequence is TGTGCCTGGCACTTCCAGGGGAACACTGAAGCTTTCTTT.